A single sample gave rise to the 4 T cell receptor beta chains below, sequenced in a study of T cells after yellow fever vaccination. In TCRdb, the 5' RACE reads were re-called with MiXCR into one record per CDR3 protein. The sample includes 46,000 or so distinct CDR3 sequences, 5% to 8% seen only once; the top ten take more than 9%. The specimen comprised PBMCs, either bulk or a sorted T-cell subset (CD4+, CD8+, memory, or dextramer-sorted; not recorded which), sampled 45 days after the yellow fever booster vaccination. These receptors were obtained from a young man who received the YFV17D yellow fever vaccine.

On this clonotype: A junction boundary mismatches the germline segment, possibly from a read error. The V gene is TRBV20-1, the J gene TRBJ2-7; 8 bases are a match to TRBD1. The length of the CDR3 is 14 residues. Germline-derived CDR1 and CDR2 are DFQATT and SNEGSKA (reference sequence). Here the CDR3 reads CSARFPDRGYGQYF. The CDR3 nucleotides read TGCAGTGCTCGATTTCCAGACAGGGGCTACGGGCAGTACTTC.

There are many counts of this clonotype. This sequence joins TRBV7-8 and TRBJ2-7; D is unclear. V gave up 5 bases and J gave up 3 bases, with 14 bases separating them. Germline V lookup: CDR1 SGHVS, CDR2 FQNEAQ. This CDR3 region has 14 residues. The DNA for the CDR3 is TGTGCCAGCAGCCCCAAAGAGTCTTACTACGAGCAGTACTTC. Amino acids: CASSPKESYYEQYF.

Ten or more counts support this clonotype. The J gene is TRBJ2-7, the V gene TRBV18; 7 positions agree with TRBD1. The CDR3 is 12 residues long. V shed 4 bases, J shed 3 bases, and the junction held 0 bases outside the gene matches. CDR1 is KGHSH and CDR2 is LQKENI in the germline V gene. CDR3 sequence: CASSRDSYEQYF. The CDR3 DNA sequence: TGTGCCAGCTCACGGGACAGCTACGAGCAGTACTTC.

This clonotype appeared many times. CDR3 sequence: CASSGKRDRGNTDTQYF. The CDR3 nucleotides read TGTGCCAGCAGCGGGAAACGCGACAGGGGCAACACAGATACGCAGTATTTT. The chain recombines TRBV6-1 with TRBJ2-3; 8 bases fit TRBD1. Trimming removed 6 bases from V and 2 bases from J; junction bases left unmatched: 13. Germline-derived CDR1 and CDR2 are MNHNS and SASEGT. There are 17 residues in the CDR3.